This T cell receptor beta chain was sequenced during a study of radiotherapy plus CTLA-4 blockade in lung cancer. Study-level findings and limits: Subsequent to radiotherapy plus ipilimumab, tumor-derived TCR clones underwent expansion in blood.

About this clone: Its specificity is unknown.

V shed 0 bases and J 0 bases; nucleotides not matched to a gene: 4. The CDR3 totals 17 residues. CDR1 is ENHRY, CDR2 SYGVKD, per germline. Clones were read by immunoSEQ multiplex PCR, and TCRdb kept only the in-frame ones, dropping some. The sample has fewer than 75,000 clones, about nine tenths seen once. The rearrangement joins TRBV10-3 to TRBJ2-1; 8 bases are a match to TRBD2. This clonotype originated in a human donor with non-small cell lung cancer that progressed on radiotherapy plus ipilimumab. The source was peripheral blood, collected from a patient treated with radiotherapy plus ipilimumab. As DNA, the CDR3 is TGTGCCATCAGTGAGTCAGAGCGGGGGACCTCCTACAATGAGCAGTTCTTC. Translating it yields CAISESERGTSYNEQFF.